This is a list of T cell receptor beta chains from one sample in a study of chemoradiotherapy in HPV16-positive cancers. Sequencing was performed with immunoSEQ multiplex PCR; in TCRdb, only in-frame clones are kept and a portion is missing. The table lists around 6,500 clones, over 75% of them singletons. Material: tumor tissue, obtained from a patient who underwent chemoradiotherapy. All receptors come from a human donor with HPV-associated anogenital cancer. Both conserved end residues are part of each CDR3. The listing skips clone size in some rows; elsewhere it reads once, few, many or a size class.

len	v_gene	abundance	CDR3aa
13	TRBV30	once	CAWSARRGTEAFF
15	TRBV6-1	-	CASSEPGQGFHEQFF
16	TRBV5-1	-	CASSPEPPGGGSPLHF
16	TRBV7-9	-	CASSLYGPGNYYGYTF
13	TRBV5-4	-	CASSLNSQETQYF
13	TRBV2	few	CASSEVRTGELFF
15	TRBV28	-	CASSSTSDRVETQYF
15	TRBV4-3	-	CASSPKGSSGNTIYF
13	TRBV6-6	-	CASSYTGSYEQYF
14	TRBV19	-	CASSIVNSNQPQHF
15	TRBV6-5	-	CASSYSRAMLIPQYF
11	TRBV28	-	CASSLADGYTF
14	TRBV6-6	-	CASSYEGNRTPLHF
17	TRBV30	-	CAWLKGQGLIMNTEAFF
14	TRBV2	-	CASSVRTGNTEAFF
15	TRBV28	-	CASSLGFGGVYGYTF
17	TRBV7-9	-	CASSAGTSGVTQKTQYF
13	TRBV29-1	-	CSVEDRSSYEQYF
15	TRBV4-3	-	CASSQDPGIPYEQYF
14	TRBV14	-	CASSQGGLQGTQYF
13	TRBV7-6	-	CASSLGPNYEQYF